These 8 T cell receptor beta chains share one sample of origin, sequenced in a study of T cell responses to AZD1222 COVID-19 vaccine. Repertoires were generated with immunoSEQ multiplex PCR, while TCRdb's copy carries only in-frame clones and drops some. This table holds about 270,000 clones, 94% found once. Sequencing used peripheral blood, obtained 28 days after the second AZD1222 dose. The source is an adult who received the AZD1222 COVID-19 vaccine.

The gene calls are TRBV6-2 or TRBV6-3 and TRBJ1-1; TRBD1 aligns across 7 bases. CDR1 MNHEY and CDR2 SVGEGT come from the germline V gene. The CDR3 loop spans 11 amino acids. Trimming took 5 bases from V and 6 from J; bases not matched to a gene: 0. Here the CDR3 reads CASSQGAEAFF. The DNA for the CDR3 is TGTGCCAGCAGTCAGGGGGCTGAAGCTTTCTTT.

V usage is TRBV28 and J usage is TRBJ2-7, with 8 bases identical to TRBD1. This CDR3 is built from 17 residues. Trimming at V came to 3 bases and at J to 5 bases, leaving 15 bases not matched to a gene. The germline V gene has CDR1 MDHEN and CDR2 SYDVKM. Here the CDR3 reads CASSFPPDRGGWDEQYF. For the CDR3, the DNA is TGTGCCAGCAGTTTTCCCCCCGACAGGGGAGGTTGGGACGAGCAGTACTTC.

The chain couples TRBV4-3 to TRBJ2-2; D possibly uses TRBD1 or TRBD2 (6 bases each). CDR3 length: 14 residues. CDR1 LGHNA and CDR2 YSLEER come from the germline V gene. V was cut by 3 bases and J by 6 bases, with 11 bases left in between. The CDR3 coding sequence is TGCGCCAGCAGCCAGGAAGGGGGGCCCGGGGAGCTGTTTTTT. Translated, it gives CASSQEGGPGELFF.

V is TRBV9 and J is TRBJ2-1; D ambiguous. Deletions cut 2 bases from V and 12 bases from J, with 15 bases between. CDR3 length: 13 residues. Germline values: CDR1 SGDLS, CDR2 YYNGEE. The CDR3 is CASSVQVDSPQFF. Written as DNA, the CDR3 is TGTGCCAGCAGCGTTCAGGTAGATAGCCCGCAGTTCTTC.

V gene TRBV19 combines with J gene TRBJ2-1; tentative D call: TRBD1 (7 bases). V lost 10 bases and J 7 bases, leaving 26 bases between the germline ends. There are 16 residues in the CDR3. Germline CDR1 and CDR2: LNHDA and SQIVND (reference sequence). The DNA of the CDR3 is TGTGCCACCGCCGCCCCGACAGGGAGGTTTTTGAATGAGCAGTTCTTC. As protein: CATAAPTGRFLNEQFF.

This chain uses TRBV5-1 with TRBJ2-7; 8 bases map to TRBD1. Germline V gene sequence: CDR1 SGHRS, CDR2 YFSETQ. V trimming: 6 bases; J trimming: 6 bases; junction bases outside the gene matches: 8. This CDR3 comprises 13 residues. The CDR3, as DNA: TGCGCCAGCAACCTGGACAGGGCCGGCGAGCAGTACTTC. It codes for CASNLDRAGEQYF.

The CDR3 DNA is TGCGCCAGCAGCTTGGGACAGGCGAGCTCTGGAAACACCATATATTTT. It encodes CASSLGQASSGNTIYF. This sequence joins TRBV5-1 and TRBJ1-3; a weak D match, TRBD1 (6 bases). The germline V gene encodes CDR1 SGHRS and CDR2 YFSETQ. CDR3 length: 16 residues. The ends were cut back, 0 bases at V and 0 bases at J, with 10 bases in the middle.

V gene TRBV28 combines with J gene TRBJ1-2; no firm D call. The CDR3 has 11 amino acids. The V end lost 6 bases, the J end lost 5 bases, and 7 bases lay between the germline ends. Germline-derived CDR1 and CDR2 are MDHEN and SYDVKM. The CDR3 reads CASSLRYGYTF. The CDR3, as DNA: TGTGCCAGCAGCCTCCGTTATGGCTACACCTTC.